The 10 T cell receptor beta chains below come from one sample, sequenced in a study of shared clonotypes between healthy human individuals. Assay: immunoSEQ multiplex PCR; the TCRdb copy retains only in-frame clones and omits some. The table includes fewer than 400,000 clones, over 65% detected once. Sequencing used memory CD4+ T cells sorted from blood. Subset: CD45RA-negative fraction. These receptors were obtained from a man aged 30-40 years in good health.

This clone occurred a few times. The chain employs TRBV28 and TRBJ2-1; 9 nucleotides line up with TRBD1. Germline V gives CDR1 MDHEN, CDR2 SYDVKM. The length of the CDR3 is 14 residues. V gave up 5 bases and J gave up 12 bases; unmatched junction bases: 11. The CDR3 DNA reads TGTGCCAGCAGTAAGTCGGGACAGGGTTTTTTGCAGTTCTTC. This translates into CASSKSGQGFLQFF.

The chain combines TRBV5-5 with TRBJ1-5; D is undetermined. V was cut by 5 bases and J by 5 bases, with 20 bases left in between. The CDR3 extends over 16 amino acids. Germline V gene data show CDR1 as SGHKS and CDR2 as YYEKEE (reference sequence). The CDR3, as DNA: TGTGCCAGCAGTCCTCCCCTGACTGGCGGAGATCAGCCCCAGCATTTT. This sequence encodes CASSPPLTGGDQPQHF.

The J gene is TRBJ1-5, the V gene TRBV5-6; the D gene is possibly TRBD1 (6 bases). V was clipped by 6 bases and J by 2 bases, with 15 bases between them. Germline V gene data show CDR1 as SGHDT and CDR2 as YYEEEE. The CDR3 loop spans 15 amino acids. CDR3 amino acids: CASTRRGAGNQPQHF. Written as DNA, the CDR3 is TGTGCCAGCACCCGACGGGGGGCGGGCAATCAGCCCCAGCATTTT.

The chain combines TRBV6-6 with TRBJ2-5, with no clear D. Germline V gene data show CDR1 as MNHNY and CDR2 as SVGAGI (reference sequence). This CDR3 has 13 residues. The V end was cut by 8 bases, the J end by 2 bases, with 12 bases between. DNA for the CDR3: TGTGCCAGCGGCTTGTTTGAACAAGAGACCCAGTACTTC. Protein sequence: CASGLFEQETQYF.

This chain connects TRBV6-1 to TRBJ2-6, with D perhaps assigned TRBD1 or TRBD2 (6 bases each). This CDR3 comprises 14 residues. V was trimmed by 8 bases and J by 3 bases, leaving 11 bases between them. The germline V gene encodes CDR1 MNHNS and CDR2 SASEGT. The CDR3 here is CASGKGGGANVLTF. CDR3 nucleotides: TGTGCCAGCGGGAAGGGGGGTGGGGCCAACGTCCTGACTTTC.

The chain carries TRBV2 and TRBJ1-5; 7 positions match TRBD1. Looked up from germline, CDR1 is SNHLY and CDR2 is FYNNEI. The V gene end was trimmed by 4 bases and the J gene end by 4 bases; junction bases not matched to a gene: 4. This CDR3 region has 14 residues. The CDR3 is CASSGTGENQPQHF. CDR3 sequence (DNA): TGTGCCAGCAGTGGGACAGGAGAGAATCAGCCCCAGCATTTT.

This chain links TRBV5-6 with TRBJ2-7, with D maybe TRBD1 (5 bases). The germline V gene has CDR1 SGHDT and CDR2 YYEEEE. The ends were cut back, 0 bases at V and 7 bases at J, with 14 bases in the middle. This CDR3 is built from 14 residues. For the CDR3, the DNA is TGTGCCAGCAGCTTGGTGGGGCCCTTTCCGGAGCAGTACTTC. Translated, it gives CASSLVGPFPEQYF.

The rearrangement links TRBV4-1 to TRBJ1-5; D call uncertain. The V gene's germline CDR1 is MGHRA and CDR2 YSYEKL. The CDR3 spans 16 residues. V was trimmed by 1 base and J by 0 bases, leaving 10 bases between them. DNA for the CDR3: TGCGCCAGCAGCCAAGTTTCGGGAGCTAGCAATCAGCCCCAGCATTTT. It is translated as CASSQVSGASNQPQHF.

This chain uses TRBV6-6 with TRBJ1-4, with D perhaps TRBD1 (5 bases). Germline V gene data show CDR1 as MNHNY and CDR2 as SVGAGI (reference sequence). Between the trimmed V and J ends, which lost 8 bases and 7 bases, there was a span of 8 bases. This CDR3 comprises 11 residues. This chain's CDR3 is CASRDLEKLFF. The DNA of the CDR3 is TGTGCCAGCCGGGACCTTGAAAAACTGTTTTTT.

The sample holds a few counts of this clone. The chain uses TRBV6-6 and TRBJ1-5; possible D gene TRBD1, 6 bases. The length of the CDR3 is 16 residues. Trimming removed 2 bases at V and 5 bases at J, with 16 bases between. The germline gives CDR1 MNHNY, CDR2 SVGAGI (reference sequence). CDR3 coding DNA: TGTGCCAGCAGTTACCGGTCAACACGGGGGCATCAGCCCCAGCATTTT. Translated: CASSYRSTRGHQPQHF.